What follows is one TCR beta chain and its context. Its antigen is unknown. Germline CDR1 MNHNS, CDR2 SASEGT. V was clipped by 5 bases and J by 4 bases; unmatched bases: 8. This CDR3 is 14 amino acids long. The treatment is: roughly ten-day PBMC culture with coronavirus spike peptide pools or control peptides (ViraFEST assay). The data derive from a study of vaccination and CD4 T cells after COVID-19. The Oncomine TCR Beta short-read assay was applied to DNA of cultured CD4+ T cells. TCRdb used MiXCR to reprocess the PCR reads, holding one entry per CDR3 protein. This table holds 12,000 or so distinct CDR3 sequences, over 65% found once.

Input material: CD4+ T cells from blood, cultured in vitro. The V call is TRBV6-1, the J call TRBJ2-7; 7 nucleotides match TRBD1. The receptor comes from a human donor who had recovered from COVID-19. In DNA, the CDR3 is TGTGCCAGCAGTCCCCGGGACAGAGAATACGAGCAGTACTTC. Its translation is CASSPRDREYEQYF.